The clone carrying this TCR beta chain was detected only a few times. Libraries were prepared by immunoSEQ multiplex PCR; TCRdb keeps only in-frame clonotypes and omits some of them. The table includes over 80,000 clones, approximately 86% detected once. This record belongs to a study of ipilimumab plus nivolumab after autologous stem cell transplantation. This CDR3 is built from 13 residues. Germline assignment: CDR1 MNHNY and CDR2 SVGAGI (reference sequence). The ends were cut back, 7 bases at V and 5 bases at J, with 12 bases in the middle. J is TRBJ1-5 and V is TRBV6-6; D is possibly TRBD1 (5 bases). The TCR was taken from a male donor with diffuse large B-cell lymphoma. Sequencing used PBMCs, obtained in a trial of ipilimumab plus nivolumab as post-transplant consolidation. DNA for the CDR3: TGTGCCAGCACCCCACGGGGGGATCAGCCCCAGCATTTT. Its translation: CASTPRGDQPQHF.